One and the same sample provided the 12 T cell receptor beta chains below, sequenced in a study of blood T cell repertoires in COVID-19 (dated by TCRdb to the early 2020s). Libraries were prepared through the immunoSEQ multiplex PCR assay. Sourced from immuneACCESS, this table was stored by TCRdb with only in-frame sequences that have V and J called. A share of the clones is absent; for the studies checked, an unresolved V gene accounts for under half, and the remainder has no known explanation. For this sample there are about 230,000 clones; roughly 88% appear just once. About 1.4% of the sample belongs to the ten largest clones. The sample taken for sequencing was peripheral blood. The receptor source for this set is a woman between 35 and 50 years old who had recovered from COVID-19.

The V call is TRBV2, the J call TRBJ1-6; D remains unclear. V was shortened by 6 bases and J by 9 bases, with 12 bases between the two germline ends. The germline V gene has CDR1 SNHLY and CDR2 FYNNEI. The CDR3 extends over 13 amino acids. This chain's CDR3 is CASSEAMVSPLHF. DNA for the CDR3: TGTGCCAGCAGCGAGGCTATGGTTTCACCCCTCCACTTT.

This rearrangement joins TRBV19 to TRBJ2-3, with 14 bases fitting TRBD2. Germline trimming cut 4 bases from V and 2 bases from J; bases unmatched to any gene: 8. The CDR3 consists of 18 residues. Germline-derived CDR1 and CDR2 are LNHDA and SQIVND (reference sequence). CDR3 residues: CASSKGLAGGLFTDTQYF. CDR3 coding DNA: TGTGCCAGTAGTAAAGGACTAGCGGGGGGCCTATTCACAGATACGCAGTATTTT.

The chain is built from TRBV24-1 and TRBJ2-2, with 7 bases fitting TRBD1. Trimming took 3 bases from V and 4 from J; bases not matched to a gene: 7. This CDR3 spans 16 amino acids. CDR1 is KGHDR and CDR2 is SFDVKD in the germline V gene. CDR3 coding DNA: TGTGCCACCAGTGATCGATCGACAGGGCCCACCGGGGAGCTGTTTTTT. This codes for CATSDRSTGPTGELFF.

This CDR3 is CASSEFRQEFNQPQHF. The CDR3 DNA is TGTGCCAGCAGTGAATTTAGACAGGAGTTCAATCAGCCCCAGCATTTT. The V and J genes are TRBV6-1 and TRBJ1-5, with a weak D call TRBD1 (6 bases). V lost 2 bases and J lost 3, with 14 bases in between. The CDR3 covers 16 residues. The germline V gene encodes CDR1 MNHNS and CDR2 SASEGT.

The count of this clone is one. The V call is TRBV19, the J call TRBJ1-6, with 7 bases matching TRBD1. The ends lost 3 bases at V and 6 bases at J; junction bases unmatched: 5. Germline V gene data show CDR1 as LNHDA and CDR2 as SQIVND (reference sequence). This CDR3 is 15 amino acids long. The CDR3 protein is CASSIEDRVNSPLHF. Here the CDR3 DNA reads TGTGCCAGTAGTATCGAAGACAGGGTTAATTCACCCCTCCACTTT. Combining the CDR3 with reference TRBV19 and TRBJ1-6 gives the whole variable domain DGGITQSPKYLFRKEGQNVTLSCEQNLNHDAMYWYRQDPGQGLRLIYYSQIVNDFQKGDIAEGYSVSREKKESFPLTVTSAQKNPTAFYLCASSIEDRVNSPLHFGNGTRLTVT.

The chain has TRBV6-6 and TRBJ1-4; 10 bases fit TRBD1. Germline V CDR1 and CDR2: MNHNY, SVGAGI (reference sequence). The V segment lost 6 bases and the J segment 8 bases; nucleotides outside the gene matches: 12. The CDR3 runs 16 residues. The CDR3 DNA reads TGTGCCAGCAGAGCAGGGACAGGGGATTGGGGAGAAAAACTGTTTTTT. Protein product: CASRAGTGDWGEKLFF.

The V and J genes are TRBV7-2 and TRBJ2-7, with 8 bases matching TRBD1. In germline, CDR1 is SGHTA, CDR2 FQGNSA. The CDR3 is made up of 16 amino acids. Trimming cost V 5 bases and J 2 bases; bases outside gene matches: 11. The CDR3 nucleotides read TGTGCCAGCAGCCACGGACAGGGATTGAGCGCCTACGAGCAGTACTTC. The encoded protein is CASSHGQGLSAYEQYF. Filled out from reference TRBV7-2 and TRBJ2-7, the complete variable domain reads GAGVSQSPSNKVTEKGKDVELRCDPISGHTALYWYRQSLGQGLEFLIYFQGNSAPDKSGLPSDRFSAERTGGSVSTLTIQRTQQEDSAVYLCASSHGQGLSAYEQYFGPGTRLTVT.

The rearrangement joins TRBV5-6 to TRBJ2-7; TRBD1 matches 9 bases. Germline assignment: CDR1 SGHDT and CDR2 YYEEEE. This CDR3 region has 15 residues. Losses at the gene ends were 4 bases for V and 0 bases for J; bases not matched to a gene: 5. CDR3 nucleotide sequence: TGTGCCAGCAGCACCGGGACAGGGATCTCCTACGAGCAGTACTTC. Residues: CASSTGTGISYEQYF.

V and J are TRBV24-1 and TRBJ2-2; D is unclear. Deletions cut 0 bases from V and 2 bases from J, with 6 bases between. CDR3 length: 15 residues. Germline CDR1 KGHDR, CDR2 SFDVKD. The CDR3, as DNA: TGTGCCACCAGTGATTTGAGCGACAACACCGGGGAGCTGTTTTTT. Its protein is CATSDLSDNTGELFF.

V usage is TRBV20-1 and J usage is TRBJ1-1, with D unclear. Germline V CDR1 and CDR2: DFQATT, SNEGSKA (reference sequence). Trimming took off 2 bases at V and 7 bases at J, with 8 bases between the two ends. CDR3 length: 11 amino acids. The CDR3, as DNA: TGCAGTGCTAGAATCGAGATTGAAGCTTTCTTT. The encoded protein is CSARIEIEAFF.

This sequence joins TRBV9 and TRBJ2-1; possibly TRBD1 for D (6 bases). The germline gives CDR1 SGDLS, CDR2 YYNGEE. V was trimmed by 4 bases and J by 4 bases, leaving 15 bases between them. The length of the CDR3 is 15 residues. The CDR3 loop reads CASSQGQGLYNEQFF. The CDR3 coding sequence is TGTGCCAGCAGCCAGGGGCAGGGTTTGTACAATGAGCAGTTCTTC.

The gene calls are TRBV6-5 and TRBJ2-7, with 8 bases matching TRBD2. This CDR3 spans 15 amino acids. V dropped 0 bases and J dropped 4; count of bases not matched to a gene: 5. From germline, CDR1 is MNHEY and CDR2 SVGAGI. The CDR3 here is CASSYSMASGYEQYF. The CDR3 DNA follows: TGTGCCAGCAGTTACTCGATGGCTAGCGGGTACGAGCAGTACTTC.